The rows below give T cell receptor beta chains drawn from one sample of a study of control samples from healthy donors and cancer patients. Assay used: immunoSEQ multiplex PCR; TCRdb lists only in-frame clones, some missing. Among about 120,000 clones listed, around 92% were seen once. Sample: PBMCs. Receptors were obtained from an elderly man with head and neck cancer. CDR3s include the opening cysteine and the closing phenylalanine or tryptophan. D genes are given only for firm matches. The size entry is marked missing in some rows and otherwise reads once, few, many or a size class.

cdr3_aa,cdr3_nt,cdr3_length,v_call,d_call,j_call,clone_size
CASSQTAAERLHYEQYF,TGCGCCAGCAGCCAAACGGCGGCGGAGAGACTTCACTACGAGCAGTACTTC,17,TRBV4-1,.,TRBJ2-7,.
CASSLLGRGKKPQHF,TGTGCCAGCAGCTTACTGGGCAGGGGAAAGAAGCCCCAGCATTTT,15,TRBV11-3,.,TRBJ1-5,once
CASSPSSTGELFF,TGTGCCAGCAGCCCAAGCAGCACCGGGGAGCTGTTTTTT,13,TRBV27,.,TRBJ2-2,.
CASTRDGGYTF,TGTGCCAGCACCAGGGACGGAGGCTACACCTTC,11,TRBV2,.,TRBJ1-2,.
CASSVGTGGDSPLHF,TGTGCCAGCAGCGTAGGGACAGGAGGGGATTCACCCCTCCACTTT,15,TRBV9,TRBD1,TRBJ1-6,.
CASSQAGVRYGYTF,TGCGCCAGCAGCCAAGCAGGCGTCCGCTATGGCTACACCTTC,14,TRBV4-1,.,TRBJ1-2,.
CASDREDGEQFF,TGTGCCAGTGACAGGGAGGACGGTGAGCAGTTCTTC,12,TRBV18,.,TRBJ2-1,.
CASSLDGDRRGYTF,TGCGCCAGCAGCTTGGATGGGGATCGACGAGGCTACACCTTC,14,TRBV5-1,.,TRBJ1-2,once
CASSPGTSGWDTDTQYF,TGTGCCAGCAGCCCAGGGACTAGCGGGTGGGACACAGATACGCAGTATTTT,17,TRBV7-7,TRBD2,TRBJ2-3,.
CASSYSGGGSNQPQHF,TGTGCCAGCAGTTACTCGGGGGGCGGTAGCAATCAGCCCCAGCATTTT,16,TRBV6-2/TRBV6-3,.,TRBJ1-5,.
CASSFSGSSYEQYF,TGTGCCAGCAGCTTTTCAGGGAGCTCCTACGAGCAGTACTTC,14,TRBV7-7,.,TRBJ2-7,.
CASVRALLGNEQFF,TGTGCCAGCGTTCGGGCCTTATTGGGCAATGAGCAGTTCTTC,14,TRBV6-5,.,TRBJ2-1,.
CASSLSARLTVLSGNTIYF,TGTGCCAGCAGCCTAAGCGCCCGGCTGACAGTTCTCTCTGGAAACACCATATATTTT,19,TRBV7-9,.,TRBJ1-3,.
CASSYSTNYGYTF,TGTGCCAGCAGTTACTCAACTAACTATGGCTACACCTTC,13,TRBV6-5,.,TRBJ1-2,.
CASSQAGVGNYGYTF,TGCGCCAGCAGCCAAGCAGGGGTGGGAAACTATGGCTACACCTTC,15,TRBV4-1,.,TRBJ1-2,.
CAISESTADSGNTIYF,TGTGCCATCAGTGAGTCGACGGCAGATTCTGGAAACACCATATATTTT,16,TRBV10-3,.,TRBJ1-3,.
CASSFPSGSKNEQFF,TGTGCCAGCAGTTTCCCTAGCGGGAGTAAAAATGAGCAGTTCTTC,15,TRBV27,TRBD2,TRBJ2-1,.
CASSISRQDTEAFF,TGTGCCAGTAGTATCTCTCGGCAGGACACTGAAGCTTTCTTT,14,TRBV19,.,TRBJ1-1,.
CAWGGQGLGETQYF,TGTGCCTGGGGCGGACAGGGATTGGGAGAGACCCAGTACTTC,14,TRBV30,TRBD1,TRBJ2-5,.
CSASRGRLVSEQYF,TGCAGTGCCAGTCGGGGCCGACTAGTTTCCGAGCAGTACTTC,14,TRBV20-1,.,TRBJ2-7,.
CASSPTSGVQPQHF,TGTGCCAGCAGCCCCACTTCAGGGGTTCAGCCCCAGCATTTT,14,TRBV6-5,.,TRBJ1-5,.
CASSPDGEYGYTF,TGTGCCAGCAGCCCGGACGGGGAGTATGGCTACACCTTC,13,TRBV7-9,.,TRBJ1-2,few
CSVHRTRDEQFF,TGCAGCGTACACCGGACTAGGGATGAGCAGTTCTTC,12,TRBV29-1,TRBD2,TRBJ2-1,.
CASSLAVSTDTQYF,TGTGCCAGCAGCTTGGCCGTATCGACAGATACGCAGTATTTT,14,TRBV5-4,.,TRBJ2-3,.
CASSMASGFYEQYF,TGTGCCAGTAGTATGGCTAGCGGGTTCTACGAGCAGTACTTC,14,TRBV19,TRBD2,TRBJ2-7,.
CASSFSQGPDTQYF,TGTGCCAGCAGTTTCTCTCAGGGGCCCGATACGCAGTATTTT,14,TRBV28,.,TRBJ2-3,.
CASSLARGRETQYF,TGTGCCAGCAGCTTAGCTCGGGGGCGGGAGACCCAGTACTTC,14,TRBV7-2,.,TRBJ2-5,.
CASSSWSEGETYEQYF,TGTGCCAGCAGCTCATGGTCGGAGGGAGAAACCTACGAGCAGTACTTC,16,TRBV7-2,.,TRBJ2-7,.
CASSLSGQGVGYTF,TGTGCCAGCAGTTTATCAGGGCAGGGTGTTGGCTACACCTTC,14,TRBV27,.,TRBJ1-2,.
CASSFGGGDNQPQHF,TGTGCCAGCAGTTTTGGGGGCGGAGACAATCAGCCCCAGCATTTT,15,TRBV2,.,TRBJ1-5,once
CASSPSPVGTGELFF,TGTGCCAGCAGTCCATCCCCTGTGGGGACCGGGGAGCTGTTTTTT,15,TRBV6-4,.,TRBJ2-2,.
CASSLASPASAEQFF,TGTGCCAGCAGCTTAGCGTCCCCCGCTAGCGCTGAGCAGTTCTTC,15,TRBV7-9,.,TRBJ2-1,.
CATSSSDKNIQYF,TGTGCCACCAGCAGCTCAGACAAAAACATTCAGTACTTC,13,TRBV15,.,TRBJ2-4,.
CASSLQGTSNTDTQYF,TGCGCCAGCAGCTTACAGGGTACTTCAAACACAGATACGCAGTATTTT,16,TRBV5-1,.,TRBJ2-3,.
CASSEYGGGTEAFF,TGTGCCAGCAGTGAATACGGGGGAGGCACTGAAGCTTTCTTT,14,TRBV2,.,TRBJ1-1,.
CASSPLLTGGSTGELFF,TGTGCCAGCTCACCCCTTCTTACAGGGGGATCCACCGGGGAGCTGTTTTTT,17,TRBV18,TRBD1,TRBJ2-2,.
CSASRRSGPGGNQPQHF,TGCAGTGCTAGTAGGCGGTCAGGGCCTGGGGGCAATCAGCCCCAGCATTTT,17,TRBV20-1,.,TRBJ1-5,.
CASSYSRDSSYEQYF,TGTGCCAGCAGTTACTCACGGGACAGCTCCTACGAGCAGTACTTC,15,TRBV6-5,TRBD1,TRBJ2-7,.
CASRLSSRWDEQYF,TGCGCCAGCCGACTATCGAGTCGGTGGGACGAGCAGTACTTC,14,TRBV5-1,.,TRBJ2-7,.
CASTGLAGADTQYF,TGCGCCAGCACCGGACTAGCGGGAGCAGATACGCAGTATTTT,14,TRBV5-1,TRBD2,TRBJ2-3,few
CATSVTPGGPGTGELFF,TGTGCCACCAGTGTTACCCCTGGGGGGCCGGGCACCGGGGAGCTGTTTTTT,17,TRBV24-1,.,TRBJ2-2,once
CAWSVSEQSNSPLHF,TGTGCCTGGAGTGTTTCTGAACAGTCGAATTCACCCCTCCACTTT,15,TRBV30,.,TRBJ1-6,.
CASSQDNLALTDTQYF,TGCGCCAGCAGCCAAGATAACCTAGCGTTAACAGATACGCAGTATTTT,16,TRBV4-3,.,TRBJ2-3,.